This paragraph reports one T cell receptor beta chain. This sample was included in a study of control samples from healthy donors and cancer patients. The CDR3 contains 13 residues. CDR1 and CDR2 (germline): SGHTA, FQGTGA. Between the trimmed V and J ends, which lost 5 bases and 1 base, there was a span of 8 bases. Here immunoSEQ multiplex PCR was the method, and the copy in TCRdb shows in-frame clones only, minus some. The table records around 200,000 clones, 90% to 95% of them present only once. V usage is TRBV7-3 and J usage is TRBJ1-1; D is uncertain. What was sequenced was blood. This receptor was identified in a man aged 18 to 30 in good health. As DNA, the CDR3 is TGTGCCAGCAGCACGACCGCGAACACTGAAGCTTTCTTT. Translation: CASSTTANTEAFF.